This TCR beta chain was recorded in a study of CD8+CD57+ T cells in acquired aplastic anemia. Across the study: On average, sorted CD4+ and CD8+ cells gave around 3 ug of DNA. Study results and caveats: The CD8+ Simpson's diversity of patients and controls was not significantly different. The study identified about 30 CD8+ CDR3 sequences shared by patients and controls.

Genomic DNA, serving as template, underwent TCR beta VDJ and CDR3 profiling. Using its own MiXCR run on the reads, TCRdb lists one record per CDR3 protein. The sample yields some 190,000 distinct CDR3 sequences, approximately 46% seen once. This clonotype was seen only a few times. Its target is not known. Sequenced sample: sorted CD4+, CD8+, or CD8+CD57+ T cells (not recorded which) from PBMCs. This TCR was sampled from a human donor in good health.

The CDR3 reads CATSGLGTDSNQPQHF. CDR3 nucleotide sequence: TGTGCCACCAGTGGCCTGGGGACGGATAGCAATCAGCCCCAGCATTTT. The J gene is TRBJ1-5, the V gene TRBV24-1; maybe TRBD1 (5 bases). In germline, CDR1 is KGHDR, CDR2 SFDVKD. Trimming removed 5 bases from V and 0 bases from J, with 13 bases in between. CDR3 length: 16 residues.